The 29 T cell receptor beta chains given below trace back to one sample, sequenced in a study of blood T cell repertoires in COVID-19. Measured with immunoSEQ multiplex PCR; TCRdb has only the in-frame clones, and not every one. The table lists over 250,000 clones, about 80% of them singletons. Sample: peripheral blood. Receptors were obtained from a woman aged 45 to 65 who had recovered from COVID-19.

V usage is TRBV6-2 or TRBV6-3 and J usage is TRBJ2-7; D is possibly TRBD1 (6 bases). The CDR3 runs to 13 residues. Germline V lookup: CDR1 MNHEY, CDR2 SVGEGT. Deletions cut 5 bases from V and 6 bases from J, with 14 bases between. DNA of the CDR3: TGTGCCAGCAGTCCCCAGGGGTCCGGCGAGCAGTACTTC. Translated, it gives CASSPQGSGEQYF.

The V call is TRBV28, the J call TRBJ2-1, with D hard to call. The CDR3 length is 13 residues. V was trimmed by 4 bases and J by 9 bases, leaving 13 bases between them. CDR1 is MDHEN, CDR2 SYDVKM, per germline. The CDR3 loop reads CASSSYPPGEQFF. The CDR3 nucleotides are TGTGCCAGCAGTTCGTACCCTCCCGGTGAGCAGTTCTTC.

V and J are TRBV30 and TRBJ1-2, with 8 bases lining up with TRBD1. CDR3 length: 15 amino acids. Germline CDR1 reads GTSNPN; CDR2 reads SVGIG (reference sequence). The ends lost 4 bases at V and 7 bases at J; junction bases unmatched: 14. CDR3 nucleotide sequence: TGTGCCTGGATAATAACACAGGGGGATGAGTTTGGCTACACCTTC. Translating it yields CAWIITQGDEFGYTF.

For the CDR3, the DNA is TGTGCCAGCAGCTTACCCCCCGGGCTAGCGGGAGATACGCAGTATTTT. This codes for CASSLPPGLAGDTQYF. The rearrangement uses TRBV7-2 and TRBJ2-3, with 8 bases fitting TRBD2. Trimming cost V 2 bases and J 5 bases; bases outside gene matches: 9. Germline lookup yields CDR1 SGHTA and CDR2 FQGNSA. This CDR3 is built from 16 residues.

V and J are TRBV6-2 or TRBV6-3 and TRBJ2-6; TRBD2 is a possible D gene (6 bases). The CDR3 sequence is 15 residues long. Trimming stripped 3 bases from V and 2 bases from J, with 8 bases between. Germline V CDR1 and CDR2: MNHEY, SVGEGT. This CDR3 reads CASSYGGAGANVLTF. The CDR3 DNA follows: TGTGCCAGCAGTTATGGAGGGGCTGGGGCCAACGTCCTGACTTTC.

This chain joins TRBV18 and TRBJ1-2; D is undetermined. This CDR3 contains 15 residues. Germline V gene lookup returns CDR1 KGHSH and CDR2 LQKENI. V shed 2 bases and J shed 2 bases, with 12 bases lying between them. The CDR3 sequence is CASSPAYRSNYGYTF. DNA of the CDR3: TGTGCCAGCTCACCAGCGTACAGATCGAACTATGGCTACACCTTC.

The chain uses TRBV28 and TRBJ1-4; 7 nucleotides match TRBD1. The germline V gene has CDR1 MDHEN and CDR2 SYDVKM. This CDR3 region has 16 residues. The V and J ends lost 5 bases and 7 bases, in that order; junction bases with no gene match: 13. The CDR3 loop is CASSLQDREFGEKLFF. The CDR3 region has the DNA TGTGCCAGCAGTCTGCAAGACAGGGAATTTGGTGAAAAACTGTTTTTT.

In this sample, this clone turned up once. The genes are TRBV18 and TRBJ2-5; D possibly corresponds to TRBD1 (6 bases). Germline CDR1 and CDR2: KGHSH and LQKENI. With 5 bases removed from V and 1 base from J, the gap between germline ends came to 14 bases. This CDR3 comprises 15 residues. Here the CDR3 DNA reads TGTGCCAGCTCAAGATCAGGGGCTGCCCAAGAGACCCAGTACTTC. Translating it yields CASSRSGAAQETQYF.

This chain connects TRBV27 to TRBJ2-1, with 10 bases lining up with TRBD2. V shed 4 bases, J shed 10 bases, and the junction held 7 bases outside the gene matches. The germline V gene has CDR1 MNHEY and CDR2 SMNVEV (reference sequence). There are 14 residues in the CDR3. The CDR3 DNA sequence: TGTGCCAGCAGTTGGACTAGCGGACGATTGGAGCAGTTCTTC. The encoded protein is CASSWTSGRLEQFF.

CDR3 in amino acids: CASSLSGGREQFF. The DNA for the CDR3 is TGTGCCAGCAGTTTATCGGGGGGGAGGGAGCAGTTCTTC. This chain uses TRBV27 with TRBJ2-1, with 7 bases aligning to TRBD2. The CDR3 runs 13 residues. Germline V gene lookup returns CDR1 MNHEY and CDR2 SMNVEV (reference sequence). Trimming took 0 bases from V and 10 from J; bases not matched to a gene: 3.

The chain joins TRBV30 to TRBJ2-7, with D possibly matching TRBD1 (6 bases). V lost 5 bases, J lost 1 base, and 9 bases lay in between. The CDR3 loop spans 12 amino acids. Germline CDR1 and CDR2: GTSNPN and SVGIG (reference sequence). CDR3 DNA sequence: TGTGCCTGGTCAGGGGTTTCCTACGAGCAGTACTTC. It specifies CAWSGVSYEQYF.

The chain couples TRBV30 to TRBJ2-1, with a possible D match to TRBD1 (5 bases). The CDR3 spans 12 residues. V shed 0 bases and J shed 5 bases, with 5 bases lying between them. Germline CDR1 and CDR2: GTSNPN and SVGIG (reference sequence). The CDR3 is CAWSVGDNEQFF. The DNA of the CDR3 is TGTGCCTGGAGTGTAGGGGACAATGAGCAGTTCTTC.

The V call is TRBV2, the J call TRBJ2-5; 7 nucleotides agree with TRBD1. V trimming: 5 bases; J trimming: 5 bases; junction bases outside the gene matches: 8. The CDR3 length is 14 residues. Germline V gene lookup returns CDR1 SNHLY and CDR2 FYNNEI. CDR3 residues: CASSSGTVVETQYF. The CDR3 DNA reads as TGTGCCAGCAGTTCCGGGACAGTAGTGGAGACCCAGTACTTC.

The rearrangement uses TRBV19 and TRBJ1-2, with a tentative D call TRBD1 (6 bases). V dropped 4 bases and J dropped 4 bases, with 16 bases sitting between them. From germline, CDR1 is LNHDA and CDR2 SQIVND (reference sequence). The CDR3 spans 15 residues. The CDR3 nucleotides read TGTGCCAGTAGTAAAACAGGGCCATACGGCTATGGCTACACCTTC. It codes for CASSKTGPYGYGYTF.

The chain is built from TRBV24-1 and TRBJ2-3; 13 nucleotides align to TRBD2. The germline V gene encodes CDR1 KGHDR and CDR2 SFDVKD. The trim removed 1 base at V and 2 bases at J, leaving 2 bases unmatched. There are 17 residues in the CDR3. The CDR3 is CATSDLTSGGATDTQYF. CDR3 in DNA: TGTGCCACCAGTGATTTAACTAGCGGGGGGGCCACAGATACGCAGTATTTT.

V and J are TRBV9 and TRBJ2-2; 11 bases map to TRBD1. Per the germline V gene, CDR1 is SGDLS and CDR2 is YYNGEE. The length of the CDR3 is 15 residues. V was pared by 0 bases and J by 10 bases, with 5 bases of the junction left unmatched. CDR3 in amino acids: CASSVAWTGGTELFF. The CDR3 nucleotides are TGTGCCAGCAGCGTAGCATGGACAGGGGGCACGGAGCTGTTTTTT.

The chain couples TRBV27 to TRBJ2-5; 9 positions match TRBD1. Per germline, CDR1 MNHEY and CDR2 SMNVEV (reference sequence). V gave up 3 bases and J gave up 7 bases; unmatched junction bases: 6. The CDR3 sequence is 14 residues long. The CDR3 nucleotides are TGTGCCAGCAGTTTGGGACAGGGCATAGGGACCCAGTACTTC. This sequence encodes CASSLGQGIGTQYF.

The rearrangement uses TRBV6-2 or TRBV6-3 and TRBJ1-1; D remains ambiguous. CDR1 MNHEY and CDR2 SVGEGT come from the germline V gene. Trimming shortened V by 0 bases and J by 5 bases, and 16 bases separated the two germline ends. CDR3 length: 16 residues. The CDR3 bases are TGTGCCAGCAGTTACTCTGAGGAAGTGAGTAGGACTGAAGCTTTCTTT. Translation: CASSYSEEVSRTEAFF.

The chain has TRBV5-1 and TRBJ2-7; TRBD1 matches at 8 bases. This CDR3 comprises 13 residues. V trimming: 4 bases; J trimming: 2 bases; junction bases outside the gene matches: 2. CDR1 and CDR2 from the germline V gene are SGHRS and YFSETQ. The DNA of the CDR3 is TGCGCCAGCAGCCCGGACAGGGCCTACGAGCAGTACTTC. Protein sequence: CASSPDRAYEQYF.

The chain recombines TRBV3-1 (or the pseudogene TRBV3-2) with TRBJ2-3; D possibly matches TRBD1 or TRBD2 (6 bases each). Trimming cost V 5 bases and J 2 bases, with 14 bases left between them. Germline CDR1 is LGHDT and CDR2 is YNNKEL (reference sequence). The CDR3 covers 15 residues. CDR3 loop: CASSEGGTFTDTQYF. The CDR3 DNA reads TGTGCCAGCAGCGAAGGGGGGACTTTCACAGATACGCAGTATTTT.

The chain joins TRBV19 to TRBJ2-7, with 8 bases fitting TRBD1. The CDR3 spans 14 residues. Germline CDR1 and CDR2: LNHDA and SQIVND (reference sequence). V was clipped by 3 bases and J by 5 bases; unmatched bases: 6. The CDR3: CASSIWTGSNEQYF. Here the CDR3 DNA reads TGTGCCAGTAGTATTTGGACAGGGTCCAACGAGCAGTACTTC.

This clone has just a few counts. V and J are TRBV6-5 and TRBJ2-5; TRBD1 matches at 10 bases. Trimming removed 8 bases from V and 4 bases from J; junction bases left unmatched: 7. The CDR3 spans 14 residues. The germline gives CDR1 MNHEY, CDR2 SVGAGI. The CDR3 DNA sequence: TGTGCCAGCGGGACGACAGGGGGCGGAGAGACCCAGTACTTC. Protein: CASGTTGGGETQYF.

The chain employs TRBV27 and TRBJ2-2; 13 nucleotides line up with TRBD2. Trimming cost V 5 bases and J 5 bases; bases outside gene matches: 8. The CDR3 runs to 17 residues. CDR1 is MNHEY, CDR2 SMNVEV, per germline (reference sequence). The CDR3 bases are TGTGCCAGCAGTATACTAGCGGGAGGGTCAAAGACCGGGGAGCTGTTTTTT. Translating gives CASSILAGGSKTGELFF.

Only a few counts were recorded for this clone. This rearrangement joins TRBV18 to TRBJ1-4; D may be TRBD1 (5 bases). Germline values: CDR1 KGHSH, CDR2 LQKENI. Between the trimmed V and J ends, which lost 6 bases and 7 bases, there was a span of 18 bases. This CDR3 spans 15 amino acids. The chain's CDR3 is CASSLHGTAREKLFF. CDR3 nucleotide sequence: TGTGCCAGCTCCCTCCATGGGACTGCCCGTGAAAAACTGTTTTTT.

The rearrangement joins TRBV5-5 to TRBJ1-5; D possibly corresponds to TRBD1 (5 bases). CDR1 is SGHKS and CDR2 is YYEKEE in the germline V gene (reference sequence). V dropped 4 bases and J dropped 4 bases, with 21 bases sitting between them. The CDR3 contains 17 residues. The CDR3 loop is CASSPEAAGWGNQPQHF. DNA for the CDR3: TGTGCCAGCAGCCCCGAGGCTGCGGGGTGGGGGAATCAGCCCCAGCATTTT.

A note on this clone: Other DNA sequences from this sample encode an identical CDR3 as well. The rearrangement links TRBV4-3 to TRBJ1-2; D remains unclear. In germline, CDR1 is LGHNA, CDR2 YSLEER. The CDR3 is 15 amino acids. Trimming pared 0 bases from V and 4 bases from J, leaving 12 bases between. The CDR3 coding sequence is TGCGCCAGCAGCCAAGATCCGGGAGGAGGCTATGGCTACACCTTC. This codes for CASSQDPGGGYGYTF.

The V call is TRBV5-1, the J call TRBJ2-7; weak D call: TRBD1 (5 bases). V lost 3 bases and J lost 2, with 15 bases in between. The germline V gene encodes CDR1 SGHRS and CDR2 YFSETQ. CDR3 size: 15 residues. As DNA, the CDR3 is TGCGCCAGCAGCTACCCCCGGCAGGGCACCTACGAGCAGTACTTC. It encodes CASSYPRQGTYEQYF.

This clone was seen a few times. The chain couples TRBV5-6 to TRBJ2-1; 11 positions match TRBD2. This CDR3 spans 15 amino acids. Germline loops: CDR1 SGHDT, CDR2 YYEEEE. Trimming removed 1 base from V and 7 bases from J; junction bases left unmatched: 4. CDR3 residues: CASSLPSGRWNEQFF. The CDR3, as DNA: TGTGCCAGCAGCTTGCCTAGCGGGAGGTGGAATGAGCAGTTCTTC.

This clone turned up a few times. The CDR3 DNA reads as TGCAGCGTTGCTACGCGGGGGGGAGCCCCCTACAATGAGCAGTTCTTC. Amino acid sequence: CSVATRGGAPYNEQFF. J is TRBJ2-1 and V is TRBV29-1; 9 bases are shared with TRBD2. J was trimmed by 2 bases and V by 4 bases; bases with no gene match: 9. The CDR3 length is 16 residues. Germline assignment: CDR1 SQVTM and CDR2 ANQGSEA.